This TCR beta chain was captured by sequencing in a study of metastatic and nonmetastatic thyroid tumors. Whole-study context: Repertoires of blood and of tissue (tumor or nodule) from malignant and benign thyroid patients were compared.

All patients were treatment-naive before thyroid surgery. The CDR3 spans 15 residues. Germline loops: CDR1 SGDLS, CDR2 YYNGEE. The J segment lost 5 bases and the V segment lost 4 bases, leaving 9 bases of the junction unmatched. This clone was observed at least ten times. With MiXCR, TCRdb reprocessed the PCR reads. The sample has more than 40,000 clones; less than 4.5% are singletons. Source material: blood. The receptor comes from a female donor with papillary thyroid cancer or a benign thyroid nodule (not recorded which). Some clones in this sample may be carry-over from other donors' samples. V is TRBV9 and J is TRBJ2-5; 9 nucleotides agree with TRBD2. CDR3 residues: CASSSLAGAGETQYF. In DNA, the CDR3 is TGTGCCAGCAGCTCCTTAGCGGGAGCGGGTGAGACCCAGTACTTC. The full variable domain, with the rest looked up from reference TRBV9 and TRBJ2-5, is DSGVTQTPKHLITATGQRVTLRCSPRSGDLSVYWYQQSLDQGLQFLIQYYNGEERAKGNILERFSAQQFPDLHSELNLSSLELGDSALYFCASSSLAGAGETQYFGPGTRLLVL.